This T cell receptor (beta chain) was found in a study of blood T cell repertoires in COVID-19. The V end was cut by 4 bases, the J end by 0 bases, with 9 bases between. This CDR3 is 14 amino acids long. Germline lookup yields CDR1 SNHLY and CDR2 FYNNEI. In the source study's methods: By means of reference gene primer amplification, nucleated cell counts were estimated. The protocol was immunoSEQ multiplex PCR, while the TCRdb copy is restricted to in-frame clones and leaves out a portion. Clone size and V and J calls were adopted from that table, with D and trimming inferred from the DNA. The data hold 200,000 to 300,000 clones, with around 86% observed a single time.

The receptor was isolated from a middle-aged woman who had recovered from COVID-19. Sequenced: peripheral blood. The V call is TRBV2, the J call TRBJ1-1, with a tentative D call TRBD1 (6 bases). The CDR3 DNA reads as TGTGCCAGCAGTGGGGGGCGTGTGAACACTGAAGCTTTCTTT. It translates to CASSGGRVNTEAFF.